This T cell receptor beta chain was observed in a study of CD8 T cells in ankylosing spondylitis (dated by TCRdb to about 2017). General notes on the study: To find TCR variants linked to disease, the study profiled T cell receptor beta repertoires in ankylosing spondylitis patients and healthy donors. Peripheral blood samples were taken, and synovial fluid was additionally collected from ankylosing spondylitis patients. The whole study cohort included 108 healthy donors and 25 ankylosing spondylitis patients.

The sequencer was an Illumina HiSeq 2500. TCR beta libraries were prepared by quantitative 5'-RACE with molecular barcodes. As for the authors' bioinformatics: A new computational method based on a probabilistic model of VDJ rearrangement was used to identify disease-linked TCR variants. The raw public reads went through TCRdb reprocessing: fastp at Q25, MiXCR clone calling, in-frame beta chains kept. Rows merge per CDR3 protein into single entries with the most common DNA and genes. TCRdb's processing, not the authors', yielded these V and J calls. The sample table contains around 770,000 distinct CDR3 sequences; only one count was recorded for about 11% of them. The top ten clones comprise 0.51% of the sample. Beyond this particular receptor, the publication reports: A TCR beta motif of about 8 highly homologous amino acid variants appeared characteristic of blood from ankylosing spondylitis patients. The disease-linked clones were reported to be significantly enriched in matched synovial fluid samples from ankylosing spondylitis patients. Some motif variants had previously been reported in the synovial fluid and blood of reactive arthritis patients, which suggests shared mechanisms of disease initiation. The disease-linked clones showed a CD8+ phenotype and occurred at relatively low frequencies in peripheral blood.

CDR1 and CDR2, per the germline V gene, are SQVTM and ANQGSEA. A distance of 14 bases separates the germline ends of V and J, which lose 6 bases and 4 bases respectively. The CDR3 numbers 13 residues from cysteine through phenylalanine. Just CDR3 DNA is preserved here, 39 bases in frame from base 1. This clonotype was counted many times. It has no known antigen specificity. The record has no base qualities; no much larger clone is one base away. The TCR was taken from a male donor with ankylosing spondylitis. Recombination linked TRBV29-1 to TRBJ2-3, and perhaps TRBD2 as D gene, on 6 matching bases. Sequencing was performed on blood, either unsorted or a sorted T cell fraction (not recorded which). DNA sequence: TGCAGCGTGGCGGGACCCTCAGCAGATACGCAGTATTTT. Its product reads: CSVAGPSADTQYF.